The entry below describes one T cell receptor beta chain. Its target is not known. The primer mix had 60 Vbeta and 13 Jbeta primers. Using immunoSEQ multiplex PCR, the repertoire was profiled, and TCRdb retains in-frame clones only, with some absent. The table lists around 100,000 clones, approximately 66% of them singletons. This sample is part of a study of cytomegalovirus exposure and HLA in healthy donors. Study results and caveats: In all likelihood, a cluster of highly shared sequence variants was a sequencing artifact. The study carried out a later analysis of TCR beta sequences. It associated some 17,000 of them with specific HLA alleles at a false discovery rate of 0.05. Most TCR beta V segments were productive about 87% or about 30% of the time in an earlier analysis.

Donors counted as nominally healthy when sampled, yet unrecorded immune exposures were likely. This CDR3 contains 15 residues. Trimming shortened V by 2 bases and J by 1 base, and 11 bases separated the two germline ends. Germline CDR1 and CDR2: MGHRA and YSYEKL. This TCR was recovered from a man in his forties in good health and CMV-seropositive. Sequencing input: PBMCs. V gene TRBV4-1 combines with J gene TRBJ1-1, with D uncertain. CDR3 region: CASSQFPTPNTEAFF. As DNA, the CDR3 is TGCGCCAGCAGCCAATTCCCGACACCGAACACTGAAGCTTTCTTT.